The present T cell receptor (beta chain) was sequenced within a study of blood T cell repertoires in COVID-19. Study-level information: Sample material is recorded as cDNA or gDNA derived from T cells, B-cell-depleted T cells, or PBMCs.

The CDR3 is 15 residues long. V trimming: 5 bases; J trimming: 7 bases; junction bases outside the gene matches: 9. Germline loops: CDR1 LNHDA, CDR2 SQIVND (reference sequence). In the authors' methods: From reference gene primer amplification, estimates of nucleated cell counts were derived. TCRdb's table, derived via immunoSEQ multiplex PCR, lists solely in-frame clones and lacks some. That table gives V, J and clone size, and the DNA gave D and trimming. Here the sample spans over 150,000 clones, about 86% being singletons. The gene calls are TRBV19 and TRBJ2-1; 9 bases are shared with TRBD2. Sequences were obtained from peripheral blood. The TCR sequence derives from a woman aged 55 to 70 with acute or convalescent COVID-19. DNA of the CDR3: TGTGCCAGTAGTGCTTCTAGCGGGGCGGGGAATGAGCAGTTCTTC. Its protein is CASSASSGAGNEQFF.